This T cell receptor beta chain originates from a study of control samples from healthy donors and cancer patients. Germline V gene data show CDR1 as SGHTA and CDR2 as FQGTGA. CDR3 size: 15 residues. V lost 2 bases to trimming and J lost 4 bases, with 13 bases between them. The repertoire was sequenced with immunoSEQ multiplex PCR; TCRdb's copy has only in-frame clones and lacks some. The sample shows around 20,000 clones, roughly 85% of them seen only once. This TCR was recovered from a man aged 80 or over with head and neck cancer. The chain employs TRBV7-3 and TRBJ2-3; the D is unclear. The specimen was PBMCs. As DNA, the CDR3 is TGTGCCAGCAGCTTATTGGGAACTTACCCAGATACGCAGTATTTT. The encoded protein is CASSLLGTYPDTQYF. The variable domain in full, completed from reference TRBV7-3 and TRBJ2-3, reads GAGVSQTPSNKVTEKGKYVELRCDPISGHTALYWYRQSLGQGPEFLIYFQGTGAADDSGLPNDRFFAVRPEGSVSTLKIQRTERGDSAVYLCASSLLGTYPDTQYFGPGTRLTVL.